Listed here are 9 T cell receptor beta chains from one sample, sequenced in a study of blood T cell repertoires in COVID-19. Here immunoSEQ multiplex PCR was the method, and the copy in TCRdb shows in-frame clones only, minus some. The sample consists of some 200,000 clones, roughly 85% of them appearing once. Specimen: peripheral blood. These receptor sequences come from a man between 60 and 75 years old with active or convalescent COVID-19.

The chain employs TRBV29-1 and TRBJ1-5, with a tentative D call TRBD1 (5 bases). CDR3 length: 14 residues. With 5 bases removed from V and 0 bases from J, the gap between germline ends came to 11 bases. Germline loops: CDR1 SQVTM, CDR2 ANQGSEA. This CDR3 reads CSVSGTNSNQPQHF. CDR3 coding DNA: TGCAGCGTTTCAGGGACTAATAGCAATCAGCCCCAGCATTTT.

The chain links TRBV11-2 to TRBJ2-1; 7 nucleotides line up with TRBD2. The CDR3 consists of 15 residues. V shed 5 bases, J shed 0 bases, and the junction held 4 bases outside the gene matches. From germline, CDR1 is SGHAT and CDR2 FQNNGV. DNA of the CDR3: TGTGCCAGCAGCAAAGCGGGGAGCTCCTACAATGAGCAGTTCTTC. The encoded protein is CASSKAGSSYNEQFF. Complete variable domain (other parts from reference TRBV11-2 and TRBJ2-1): EAGVAQSPRYKIIEKRQSVAFWCNPISGHATLYWYQQILGQGPKLLIQFQNNGVVDDSQLPKDRFSAERLKGVDSTLKIQPAKLEDSAVYLCASSKAGSSYNEQFFGPGTRLTVL.

For the CDR3, the DNA is TGTGCCAGCAGTGAAGAATCAGGGGGCGAGACCCAGTACTTC. Its protein is CASSEESGGETQYF. The chain recombines TRBV2 with TRBJ2-5; TRBD1 matches at 8 bases. The CDR3 has 14 amino acids. Germline V CDR1 and CDR2: SNHLY, FYNNEI. The trim removed 1 base at V and 5 bases at J, leaving 3 bases unmatched. Based on the CDR3 plus reference TRBV2 and TRBJ2-5, the full variable domain is EPEVTQTPSHQVTQMGQEVILRCVPISNHLYFYWYRQILGQKVEFLVSFYNNEISEKSEIFDDQFSVERPDGSNFTLKIRSTKLEDSAMYFCASSEESGGETQYFGPGTRLLVL.

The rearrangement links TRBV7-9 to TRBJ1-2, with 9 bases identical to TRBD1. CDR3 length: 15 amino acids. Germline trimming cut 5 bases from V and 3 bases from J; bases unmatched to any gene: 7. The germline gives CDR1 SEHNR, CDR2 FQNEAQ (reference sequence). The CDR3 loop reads CASSRGTGLHYGYTF. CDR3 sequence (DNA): TGTGCCAGCAGCAGAGGGACAGGGCTTCACTATGGCTACACCTTC.

The CDR3 loop reads CASSESAITEQYF. CDR3 nucleotides: TGTGCCAGCAGTGAATCTGCTATAACCGAGCAGTACTTC. The chain couples TRBV6-1 to TRBJ2-7; D is unclear. The CDR3 runs to 13 residues. CDR1 is MNHNS and CDR2 is SASEGT in the germline V gene. Trimming pared 2 bases from V and 6 bases from J, leaving 11 bases between.

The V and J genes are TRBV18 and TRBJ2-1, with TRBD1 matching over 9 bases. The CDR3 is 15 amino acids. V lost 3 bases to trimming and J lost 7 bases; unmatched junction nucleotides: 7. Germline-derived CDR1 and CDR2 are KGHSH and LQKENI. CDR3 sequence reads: CASSPGTGPMNEQFF. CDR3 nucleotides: TGTGCCAGCTCACCCGGGACAGGGCCCATGAATGAGCAGTTCTTC.

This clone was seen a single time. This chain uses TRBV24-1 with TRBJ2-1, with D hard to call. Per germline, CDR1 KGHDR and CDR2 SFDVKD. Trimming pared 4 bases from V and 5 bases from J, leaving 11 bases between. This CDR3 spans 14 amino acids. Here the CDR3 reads CATSDVNTHNEQFF. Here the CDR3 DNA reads TGTGCCACCAGTGACGTCAACACACACAATGAGCAGTTCTTC.

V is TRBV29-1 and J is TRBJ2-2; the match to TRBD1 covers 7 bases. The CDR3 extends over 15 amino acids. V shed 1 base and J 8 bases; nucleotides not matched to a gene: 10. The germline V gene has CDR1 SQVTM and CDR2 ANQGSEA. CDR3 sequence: CSVEVPSTGVGELFF. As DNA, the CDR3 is TGCAGCGTTGAAGTTCCCTCTACAGGGGTGGGGGAGCTGTTTTTT.

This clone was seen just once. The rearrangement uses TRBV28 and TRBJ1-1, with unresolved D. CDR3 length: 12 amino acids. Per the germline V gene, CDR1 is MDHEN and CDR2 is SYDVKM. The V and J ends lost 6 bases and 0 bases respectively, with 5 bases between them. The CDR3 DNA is TGTGCCAGCAGCCCCATGAACACTGAAGCTTTCTTT. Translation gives CASSPMNTEAFF.